In this sample, the clone carrying this T cell receptor (beta chain) turned up a few times. The antigen is unknown. Via MiXCR, TCRdb re-called the RACE reads, giving one row per CDR3 protein. The profile shows fewer than 200,000 distinct CDR3 sequences, around 30% of them singletons. The entry originates in a study of human T cells and chemical hapten exposure. Study findings and constraints: Large CDR3 similarity clusters arose significantly more often from expanded TCRs than from controls.

The sample's time point: pre-sensitization, week 0. Treatment described: therapeutic diphenylcyclopropenone sensitization with weekly scalp DPC. Prior to each patch test being applied, blood was drawn. The origin of this receptor is a woman in her twenties or thirties with alopecia areata. Some clones in this sample may be carry-over from other donors' samples. The sequencing used whole blood, collected in connection with sensitization to the hapten diphenylcyclopropenone (DPC).

DNA for the CDR3: TGCAGCGGAATAGTCACGAACACTGAAGCTTTCTTT. Its translation is CSGIVTNTEAFF. V usage is TRBV29-1 and J usage is TRBJ1-1, with D unresolved. CDR3 size: 12 residues. Trimming took off 7 bases at V and 1 base at J, with 10 bases between the two ends. The germline V gene encodes CDR1 SQVTM and CDR2 ANQGSEA.